This T cell receptor beta chain was recovered during a study of blood T cells in healthy people across ages. Trimming shortened V by 1 base and J by 2 bases, and 15 bases separated the two germline ends. CDR1 is MDHEN, CDR2 SYDVKM, per germline. This CDR3 region has 17 residues. PCR was performed a second time for roughly 7 to 11 cycles using a sample-barcoded 5' primer and a J-beta primer mix. TCRdb recomputed calls from the 5' RACE reads with MiXCR, one row per CDR3 protein. Of fewer than 800,000 distinct CDR3 sequences in the sample, 20% to 30% were seen once. Whole-study results and caveats: Naive T cell percentage by flow cytometry tracked strongly with beta diversity.

PBMCs numbering at least 6 million were isolated per sample. This clonotype came up once. Its antigen is undetermined. This sample also appeared in a second study, on T cells of mothers and their children. Per that study: A few healthy Caucasian mothers and their six children were the donors. Sample barcodes plus 2-4 random nucleotides came from the M1S primer.

The chain couples TRBV28 to TRBJ2-4; D gene uncertain. This TCR came from a boy aged 5-17 years in good health. The sequencing sample was made of blood. Here the CDR3 reads CASSLLRLVGTKNIQYF. DNA of the CDR3: TGTGCCAGCAGTTTATTGCGTCTAGTGGGTACCAAAAACATTCAGTACTTC.